This T cell receptor (beta chain) was captured by sequencing in a study of control samples from healthy donors and cancer patients. Some clones are missing from TCRdb's copy, which holds only in-frame ones; the method was immunoSEQ multiplex PCR. The table has some 90,000 clones, 86% seen once. V lost 9 bases to trimming and J lost 6 bases, with 19 bases between them. The CDR3 totals 14 residues. Germline CDR1 reads LGHNT; CDR2 reads FRNRAP. The gene calls are TRBV12-5 and TRBJ2-3, with a possible D match to TRBD2 (7 bases). This clonotype was sampled from a woman in her forties or fifties in good health. The sequenced material came from blood. The DNA for the CDR3 is TGTGCTAGGGGGGGGGCGGGGCCCCTGGATACGCAGTATTTT. It codes for CARGGAGPLDTQYF.